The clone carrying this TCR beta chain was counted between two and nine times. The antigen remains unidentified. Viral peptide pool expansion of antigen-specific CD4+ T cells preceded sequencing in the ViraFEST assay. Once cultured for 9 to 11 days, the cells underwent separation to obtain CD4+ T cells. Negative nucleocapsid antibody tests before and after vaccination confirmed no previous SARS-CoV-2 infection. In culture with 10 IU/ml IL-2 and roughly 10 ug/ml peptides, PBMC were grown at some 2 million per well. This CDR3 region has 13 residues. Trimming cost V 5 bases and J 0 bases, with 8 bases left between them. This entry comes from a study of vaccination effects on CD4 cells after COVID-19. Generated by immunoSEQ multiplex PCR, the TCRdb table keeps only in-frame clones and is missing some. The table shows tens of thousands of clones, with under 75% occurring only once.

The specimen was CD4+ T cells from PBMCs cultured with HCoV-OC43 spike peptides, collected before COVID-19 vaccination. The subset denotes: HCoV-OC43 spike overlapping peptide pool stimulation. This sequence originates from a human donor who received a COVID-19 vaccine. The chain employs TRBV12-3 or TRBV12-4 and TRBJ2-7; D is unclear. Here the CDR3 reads CASSRQASYEQYF. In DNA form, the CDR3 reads TGTGCCAGCAGTCGCCAGGCCTCCTACGAGCAGTACTTC.